This TCR beta chain was retrieved from a study of blood T cell repertoires in COVID-19. Study context: Both acute and convalescent COVID-19 samples were obtained from the United States, Italy and Spain. The cDNA or gDNA used as material had been derived from T cells, B-cell-depleted T cells, or PBMCs.

This clone showed up just a few times. The method was immunoSEQ multiplex PCR; TCRdb's version includes in-frame clones alone and lacks a portion of them. The sample records about 240,000 clones, 70% to 90% being singletons. The V and J ends lost 6 bases and 8 bases, in that order; junction bases with no gene match: 11. This CDR3 is 15 amino acids long. Germline CDR1 SGHAT, CDR2 FQDESV (reference sequence). Participants were aged about 18 to 89 years from roughly 26 US areas. Participants were placed into cohorts based on the clinical history they reported. This receptor was obtained from a woman aged 40 to 50 with acute COVID-19. The V gene is TRBV11-1, the J gene TRBJ2-1, with 9 bases lining up with TRBD1. Sequencing was carried out using PBMCs or T cells enriched from blood (not recorded which). The CDR3: CASRDPGQGFHEQFF. CDR3 sequence (DNA): TGTGCCAGCAGGGACCCGGGACAGGGTTTCCATGAGCAGTTCTTC.